The present T cell receptor (beta chain) was sequenced within a study of T cells in tumors after PD-1 blockade. Overall study context: No patient had prior checkpoint blockade, systemic immunosuppression, or radiotherapy within 4 weeks. General study results and limits: Approximately 41% of tumor TCR clonotypes were also found in blood.

Germline V gives CDR1 LGHNA, CDR2 YSLEER. This CDR3 is 16 amino acids long. V was trimmed by 4 bases and J by 0 bases, leaving 13 bases between them. This clone is a singleton in its sample. Its antigen is currently unknown. Libraries were prepared by immunoSEQ multiplex PCR; TCRdb keeps only in-frame clonotypes and omits some of them. The sample carries 30,000 to 35,000 clones, 73% recorded once. Template: tumor biopsy or peripheral blood genomic DNA, roughly 600-6,004 ng per sample. The specimen was PBMCs, collected after anti-PD-1 treatment. V and J are TRBV4-3 and TRBJ1-3, with D uncertain. This TCR was sampled from a human donor with basal cell carcinoma. The CDR3 bases are TGCGCCAGCAGCCGAAGTCCAGACTTCTCTGGAAACACCATATATTTT. Its translation is CASSRSPDFSGNTIYF.